Each of the 27 T cell receptor beta chains below was sequenced from the same sample in a study of blood T cell repertoires in COVID-19. The method was immunoSEQ multiplex PCR; TCRdb's version includes in-frame clones alone and lacks a portion of them. This sample has around 260,000 clones, with over 75% found just once. The sample taken for sequencing was peripheral blood. The receptors originated from a human donor in a cohort sampled during active COVID-19.

This chain joins TRBV15 and TRBJ2-5, with a tentative D call TRBD1 (5 bases). Trimming shortened V by 1 base and J by 2 bases, and 5 bases separated the two germline ends. Germline loops: CDR1 LNHNV, CDR2 YYDKDF (reference sequence). CDR3 size: 13 residues. This CDR3 reads CATSRGQQETQYF. The CDR3 DNA is TGTGCCACCAGCAGAGGACAGCAAGAGACCCAGTACTTC.

This clone came up once. The chain has TRBV6-5 and TRBJ1-5, with D tentatively TRBD1 (5 bases). CDR1 and CDR2 from the germline V gene are MNHEY and SVGAGI. The CDR3 has 16 residues. V was pared by 3 bases and J by 4 bases, with 16 bases between. DNA of the CDR3: TGTGCCAGCAGTTATGAGGGGAATAGCGGAAATCAGCCCCAGCATTTT. The encoded protein is CASSYEGNSGNQPQHF.

This clone has more than one count but fewer than ten. The CDR3 spells CASTSPRTGAYTGELFF. In DNA, the CDR3 is TGTGCCAGTACCTCCCCGAGGACAGGGGCGTATACCGGGGAGCTGTTTTTT. The chain employs TRBV19 and TRBJ2-2, with TRBD1 identical over 9 bases. Germline V CDR1 and CDR2: LNHDA, SQIVND (reference sequence). CDR3 length: 17 residues. V trimming: 7 bases; J trimming: 5 bases; junction bases outside the gene matches: 14. The whole variable domain, remainder taken from reference TRBV19 and TRBJ2-2, is DGGITQSPKYLFRKEGQNVTLSCEQNLNHDAMYWYRQDPGQGLRLIYYSQIVNDFQKGDIAEGYSVSREKKESFPLTVTSAQKNPTAFYLCASTSPRTGAYTGELFFGEGSRLTVL.

The V gene is TRBV7-2, the J gene TRBJ2-1, with 12 bases fitting TRBD2. The CDR3 consists of 17 residues. Germline CDR1 is SGHTA and CDR2 is FQGNSA. V trimming: 3 bases; J trimming: 3 bases; junction bases outside the gene matches: 6. Here the CDR3 DNA reads TGTGCCAGCAGCTTGCGGCGGACTAGCGGGAACTACAATGAGCAGTTCTTC. It is translated as CASSLRRTSGNYNEQFF.

The rearrangement links TRBV6-5 to TRBJ1-6, with D perhaps TRBD1 (6 bases). Germline assignment: CDR1 MNHEY and CDR2 SVGAGI. The V end lost 3 bases, the J end lost 10 bases, and 13 bases lay between the germline ends. The CDR3 contains 14 residues. The CDR3 protein is CASSYLDSGSPLHF. DNA of the CDR3: TGTGCCAGCAGTTATTTGGACAGCGGCTCACCCCTCCACTTT.

This chain connects TRBV29-1 to TRBJ2-1, with TRBD1 matching over 10 bases. The CDR3 sequence is 13 residues long. Germline-derived CDR1 and CDR2 are SQVTM and ANQGSEA. Unmatched junction bases numbered 1, after V lost 3 bases and J lost 5 bases. The CDR3 reads CSVEGTGDNEQFF. CDR3 nucleotide sequence: TGCAGCGTTGAGGGGACAGGGGACAATGAGCAGTTCTTC.

This sequence joins TRBV6-5 and TRBJ2-1, with TRBD2 as a possible D gene (5 bases). V gave up 3 bases and J gave up 8 bases, with 8 bases separating them. Germline CDR1 is MNHEY and CDR2 is SVGAGI. CDR3 length: 12 residues. CDR3 loop: CASSYTRDEQFF. The CDR3 DNA reads as TGTGCCAGCAGTTATACTAGAGATGAGCAGTTCTTC.

This chain joins TRBV7-2 and TRBJ2-3; D might be TRBD2 (6 bases). V was trimmed by 1 base and J by 8 bases, leaving 22 bases between them. The CDR3 covers 17 residues. Germline loops: CDR1 SGHTA, CDR2 FQGNSA. The CDR3 loop is CASSLDAGLTVGGTQYF. The CDR3, as DNA: TGTGCCAGCAGCTTAGACGCAGGGCTTACGGTGGGAGGTACGCAGTATTTT.

The chain combines TRBV5-6 with TRBJ1-2; 8 nucleotides match TRBD1. There are 14 residues in the CDR3. V was pared by 4 bases and J by 2 bases, with 4 bases of the junction left unmatched. From germline, CDR1 is SGHDT and CDR2 YYEEEE. DNA for the CDR3: TGTGCCAGCAGCCAGGGACAGGAGAACTATGGCTACACCTTC. It translates to CASSQGQENYGYTF.

The chain joins TRBV5-1 to TRBJ1-5; TRBD1 matches at 7 bases. V shed 2 bases and J 5 bases; nucleotides not matched to a gene: 7. CDR1 and CDR2 (germline): SGHRS, YFSETQ. The CDR3 is 15 residues long. CDR3 protein: CASSFGQAGYQPQHF. The CDR3 DNA is TGCGCCAGCAGCTTTGGACAGGCAGGCTATCAGCCCCAGCATTTT.

The rearrangement joins TRBV2 to TRBJ1-1, with D tentatively TRBD1 (6 bases). V was trimmed by 6 bases and J by 5 bases, leaving 16 bases between them. The CDR3 runs 14 residues. In germline, CDR1 is SNHLY, CDR2 FYNNEI. CDR3 in DNA: TGTGCCAGCAGCGCCGACAGGATTCGTACTGAAGCTTTCTTT. Protein sequence: CASSADRIRTEAFF. Complete variable domain (other parts from reference TRBV2 and TRBJ1-1): EPEVTQTPSHQVTQMGQEVILRCVPISNHLYFYWYRQILGQKVEFLVSFYNNEISEKSEIFDDQFSVERPDGSNFTLKIRSTKLEDSAMYFCASSADRIRTEAFFGQGTRLTVV.

This chain connects TRBV7-9 to TRBJ2-1; 7 nucleotides align to TRBD1. After removal of 5 bases from V and 4 bases from J, the junction contained 5 bases not matched to a gene. Germline CDR1 and CDR2: SEHNR and FQNEAQ (reference sequence). The CDR3 extends over 14 amino acids. The CDR3 spells CASSTQGRYNEQFF. The CDR3 nucleotides are TGTGCCAGCAGCACACAGGGGCGGTACAATGAGCAGTTCTTC.

The chain couples TRBV2 to TRBJ2-3; D is uncertain. CDR1 SNHLY and CDR2 FYNNEI come from the germline V gene. V shed 8 bases and J shed 2 bases, with 14 bases lying between them. The CDR3 length is 14 residues. The CDR3 DNA sequence: TGTGCCAGCGCGGTAATGACGTCCACAGATACGCAGTATTTT. Translation: CASAVMTSTDTQYF.

The genes are TRBV19 and TRBJ2-1, with D possibly TRBD1 on 5 matching bases. The CDR3 has 12 residues. The V gene's germline CDR1 is LNHDA and CDR2 SQIVND (reference sequence). V was cut by 11 bases and J by 6 bases, with 14 bases left in between. The CDR3 DNA is TGTGCCCTCCCCGGTAGGGGCAATGAGCAGTTCTTC. Its protein is CALPGRGNEQFF.

The chain uses TRBV4-2 and TRBJ2-1, with a possible D match to TRBD2 (5 bases). Germline V CDR1 and CDR2: LGHNA, YNFKEQ. Trimming stripped 0 bases from V and 4 bases from J, with 13 bases between. The CDR3 has 16 residues. The CDR3 DNA sequence: TGTGCCAGCAGCCAAGAGATCCTAGCATCATACAATGAGCAGTTCTTC. Protein sequence: CASSQEILASYNEQFF.

The rearrangement joins TRBV19 to TRBJ2-7; perhaps TRBD1 as D (5 bases). The CDR3 runs to 14 residues. CDR1 is LNHDA and CDR2 is SQIVND in the germline V gene (reference sequence). The ends were cut back, 4 bases at V and 2 bases at J, with 12 bases in the middle. CDR3 protein: CASSTSLTAYEQYF. As DNA, the CDR3 is TGTGCCAGTAGTACCTCATTGACAGCCTACGAGCAGTACTTC.

The rearrangement joins TRBV3-1 (or the pseudogene TRBV3-2) to TRBJ1-2; the D gene is possibly TRBD1 (5 bases). In germline, CDR1 is LGHDT, CDR2 YNNKEL (reference sequence). V lost 1 base, J lost 2 bases, and 14 bases lay in between. CDR3 length equals 16 residues. The DNA for the CDR3 is TGTGCCAGCAGCCAAGTTACCCGACAGAAAAACTATGGCTACACCTTC. This encodes CASSQVTRQKNYGYTF.

The gene calls are TRBV19 and TRBJ2-2; 9 bases align to TRBD1. Trimming removed 3 bases from V and 5 bases from J; junction bases left unmatched: 4. This CDR3 region has 15 residues. The germline V gene encodes CDR1 LNHDA and CDR2 SQIVND (reference sequence). The CDR3 sequence is CASSMRQGGTGELFF. The CDR3 DNA sequence: TGTGCCAGTAGTATGAGACAGGGGGGGACCGGGGAGCTGTTTTTT.

The chain carries TRBV4-1 and TRBJ2-5; D gene ambiguous. The germline V gene encodes CDR1 MGHRA and CDR2 YSYEKL. The germline V and J ends were trimmed by 4 bases and 5 bases, with 17 bases remaining between them. The CDR3 contains 15 residues. The CDR3 DNA reads as TGCGCCAGCAGCCGGAAAGTGGCAGGTGGCGAGACCCAGTACTTC. This codes for CASSRKVAGGETQYF.

V usage is TRBV27 and J usage is TRBJ1-2; weak D call: TRBD1 (6 bases). With 5 bases removed from V and 4 bases from J, the gap between germline ends came to 17 bases. The CDR3 extends over 15 amino acids. Germline V CDR1 and CDR2: MNHEY, SMNVEV (reference sequence). The CDR3 DNA reads TGTGCCAGCAGTCTCCGATGGACAGAAGGCTATGGCTACACCTTC. It is translated as CASSLRWTEGYGYTF.

V and J are TRBV3-1 (or the pseudogene TRBV3-2) and TRBJ2-2; D possibly corresponds to TRBD1 (6 bases). The V gene's germline CDR1 is LGHDT and CDR2 YNNKEL (reference sequence). The length of the CDR3 is 13 residues. The germline V and J ends were trimmed by 6 bases and 3 bases, with 8 bases remaining between them. CDR3 amino acids: CASRGGHTGELFF. The CDR3 nucleotides are TGTGCCAGCAGAGGGGGACACACCGGGGAGCTGTTTTTT.

This chain joins TRBV28 and TRBJ1-1, with a tentative D call TRBD1 (5 bases). Trimming removed 1 base at V and 0 bases at J, with 9 bases between. The germline V gene encodes CDR1 MDHEN and CDR2 SYDVKM. The CDR3 contains 15 residues. The CDR3 loop reads CASSLSQGLNTEAFF. The CDR3 coding sequence is TGTGCCAGCAGTTTATCCCAGGGATTGAACACTGAAGCTTTCTTT.

V gene TRBV18 combines with J gene TRBJ2-1; possible D gene TRBD1, 6 bases. The V gene's germline CDR1 is KGHSH and CDR2 LQKENI. Trimming cost V 3 bases and J 12 bases, with 18 bases left between them. The CDR3 has 14 amino acids. The CDR3 bases are TGTGCCAGCTCACCTAACAGGGAATTGGGTGGGCAGTTCTTC. This codes for CASSPNRELGGQFF.

This chain uses TRBV28 with TRBJ1-1; 8 bases line up with TRBD1. CDR1 and CDR2 from the germline V gene are MDHEN and SYDVKM. There are 14 residues in the CDR3. Losses at the gene ends were 5 bases for V and 0 bases for J; bases not matched to a gene: 2. As DNA, the CDR3 is TGTGCCAGCAGTCTCAGGGGGCTGAACACTGAAGCTTTCTTT. Translating it yields CASSLRGLNTEAFF.

This clone was detected a few times. The chain is built from TRBV7-9 and TRBJ1-2, with 8 bases fitting TRBD1. The CDR3 length is 13 residues. In germline, CDR1 is SEHNR, CDR2 FQNEAQ (reference sequence). V was pared by 6 bases and J by 7 bases, with 7 bases of the junction left unmatched. CDR3 coding DNA: TGTGCCAGCAGTTTGACAGGGGATGCTGGCTACACCTTC. Translating gives CASSLTGDAGYTF.

Regarding this clone: The sample has other DNA sequences that encode this CDR3 too. V and J are TRBV28 and TRBJ1-5; D uncertain. The CDR3 sequence is 14 residues long. V was cut by 6 bases and J by 1 base, with 10 bases left in between. Germline V lookup: CDR1 MDHEN, CDR2 SYDVKM. CDR3 nucleotides: TGTGCCAGCAGCCTTGGAGGAAGCAATCAGCCCCAGCATTTT. This translates into CASSLGGSNQPQHF. The variable domain in full, with the rest retrieved from reference TRBV28 and TRBJ1-5, is DVKVTQSSRYLVKRTGEKVFLECVQDMDHENMFWYRQDPGLGLRLIYFSYDVKMKEKGDIPEGYSVSREKKERFSLILESASTNQTSMYLCASSLGGSNQPQHFGDGTRLSIL.

This clone was observed a single time. J is TRBJ1-2 and V is TRBV6-5; no firm D call. V lost 7 bases and J lost 0, with 12 bases in between. Looked up from germline, CDR1 is MNHEY and CDR2 is SVGAGI. The CDR3 runs to 14 residues. The CDR3, as DNA: TGTGCCAGCAAACAGCCGCCCCCTAACTATGGCTACACCTTC. Translated: CASKQPPPNYGYTF.